Below, 32 T cell receptor beta chains from the same sample are listed, as sequenced in a study of blood T cells in healthy people across ages. Using a J-beta primer mix together with a sample-barcoded 5' primer, a second PCR was run for about 6 to 12 cycles. TCRdb analysed the 5' RACE reads with MiXCR anew, one entry per CDR3 protein. The sample carries approximately 730,000 distinct CDR3 sequences, around 46% recorded once. Sequenced sample: blood. Receptors originate from a woman aged 55-69 years in good health.

This clonotype turned up a few times. The rearrangement uses TRBV20-1 and TRBJ2-1, with a possible D match to TRBD2 (6 bases). Trimming cost V 5 bases and J 8 bases, with 13 bases left between them. CDR1 DFQATT and CDR2 SNEGSKA come from the germline V gene (reference sequence). The CDR3 runs 12 residues. This CDR3 is CSADLLADEQFF. DNA of the CDR3: TGCAGTGCTGACCTATTAGCGGATGAGCAGTTCTTC.

The chain couples TRBV3-1 to TRBJ1-2; no firm D call. The CDR3 runs to 13 residues. Trimming pared 1 base from V and 4 bases from J, leaving 7 bases between. Germline loops: CDR1 LGHDT, CDR2 YNNKEL (reference sequence). CDR3 bases: TGTGCCAGCAGCCAAGGAGTTTTCTATGGCTACACCTTC. This codes for CASSQGVFYGYTF.

The chain recombines TRBV6-5 with TRBJ2-5, with TRBD2 matching over 7 bases. This CDR3 spans 15 amino acids. In germline, CDR1 is MNHEY, CDR2 SVGAGI. The V and J ends lost 0 bases and 5 bases, in that order; junction bases with no gene match: 6. The CDR3 coding sequence is TGTGCCAGCAGTTACTCCGGGAGGCTTGGGGAGACCCAGTACTTC. This gives the protein CASSYSGRLGETQYF.

This clonotype was counted at least ten times. The genes are TRBV29-1 and TRBJ1-2, with D tentatively TRBD1 (5 bases). V lost 7 bases to trimming and J lost 2 bases, with 11 bases between them. Germline lookup yields CDR1 SQVTM and CDR2 ANQGSEA. The CDR3 covers 12 residues. The CDR3 region is CSGLDTNYGYTF. The CDR3 DNA sequence: TGCAGCGGGTTGGACACAAACTATGGCTACACCTTC.

This chain joins TRBV11-2 and TRBJ2-5; TRBD2 matches 14 bases. The germline V gene has CDR1 SGHAT and CDR2 FQNNGV. The CDR3 is 17 amino acids. Trimming cost V 5 bases and J 11 bases; bases outside gene matches: 16. The CDR3 DNA is TGTGCCAGCAGCGGTCGACTAGCGGGAGGGTTCAACAATGAGCAGTACTTC. This sequence encodes CASSGRLAGGFNNEQYF.

This clonotype was detected only a few times. The chain carries TRBV6-6 and TRBJ1-4, with a tentative D call TRBD1 (5 bases). Trimming removed 7 bases from V and 7 bases from J, with 16 bases in between. CDR1 MNHNY and CDR2 SVGAGI come from the germline V gene (reference sequence). The CDR3 extends over 14 amino acids. The CDR3 DNA is TGTGCCAGCAATCAAAGAGGGGAGGGTGAAAAACTGTTTTTT. Its translation is CASNQRGEGEKLFF.

In this sample, this clonotype turned up a few times. CDR3 region: CSASPDSLNTGELFF. CDR3 coding DNA: TGCAGTGCCTCACCGGACTCGCTTAACACCGGGGAGCTGTTTTTT. V usage is TRBV20-1 and J usage is TRBJ2-2; TRBD2 might be the D (5 bases). This CDR3 has 15 amino acids. Trimming stripped 6 bases from V and 2 bases from J, with 16 bases between. Germline V CDR1 and CDR2: DFQATT, SNEGSKA (reference sequence).

A single count supports this clonotype. One junction end disagrees with the germline gene, perhaps due to a read error. This chain joins TRBV18 and TRBJ2-3; 11 bases agree with TRBD2. Germline V CDR1 and CDR2: KGHSH, LQKENI. The CDR3 runs 16 residues. DNA for the CDR3: TGTGCCGGCTCACCACTAGCGGGGGTTTACACAGATACGCAGTATTTT. Translating it yields CAGSPLAGVYTDTQYF.

This chain joins TRBV11-2 and TRBJ2-3; unclear D gene. Germline V CDR1 and CDR2: SGHAT, FQNNGV. Trimming removed 1 base at V and 2 bases at J, with 7 bases between. The CDR3 loop spans 14 amino acids. As DNA, the CDR3 is TGTGCCAGCAGCTTAGGCGTATTCACAGATACGCAGTATTTT. Its translation: CASSLGVFTDTQYF.

V gene TRBV20-1 combines with J gene TRBJ2-2, with a possible D match to TRBD1 (5 bases). In germline, CDR1 is DFQATT, CDR2 SNEGSKA (reference sequence). The V end lost 5 bases, the J end lost 6 bases, and 10 bases lay between the germline ends. The CDR3 has 12 residues. Here the CDR3 reads CSARAGPGELFF. For the CDR3, the DNA is TGCAGTGCTCGTGCAGGGCCCGGGGAGCTGTTTTTT.

The rearrangement joins TRBV13 to TRBJ1-2; a weak D match, TRBD1 (5 bases). Trimming took 0 bases from V and 0 from J, leaving 8 bases between them. The CDR3 sequence is 15 residues long. Germline V gene data show CDR1 as PRHDT and CDR2 as FYEKMQ (reference sequence). For the CDR3, the DNA is TGTGCCAGCAGCTTAGGCAGGGTATCTAACTATGGCTACACCTTC. Its translation is CASSLGRVSNYGYTF.

In its sample, this clonotype was seen many times. This chain connects TRBV24-1 to TRBJ2-3; 12 bases are a match to TRBD2. The CDR3 covers 16 residues. Germline CDR1 KGHDR, CDR2 SFDVKD. With 4 bases clipped from V and 4 bases from J, the junction kept 5 bases outside the gene matches. The CDR3 spells CATSERTSGIADTQYF. The CDR3 DNA reads TGTGCCACCAGTGAACGGACTAGCGGGATAGCAGATACGCAGTATTTT.

Worth noting for this clonotype: A much bigger clone sits one base away, suggesting this may be a read error. The rearrangement uses TRBV7-3 and TRBJ2-1, with a weak D call TRBD1 (6 bases). TRBJ2-7 explains the end of the DNA better; the J call may be wrong. The CDR3 has 16 amino acids. Germline V lookup: CDR1 SGHTA, CDR2 FQGTGA. CDR3 sequence reads: CASSYQSWTAYNEQYF. As DNA, the CDR3 is TGTGCCAGCAGCTATCAATCATGGACAGCCTACAATGAGCAGTACTTC.

This clonotype was detected many times. The chain carries TRBV3-1 and TRBJ2-1; D is unclear. V was clipped by 0 bases and J by 9 bases, with 15 bases between them. The CDR3 length is 15 residues. Germline V lookup: CDR1 LGHDT, CDR2 YNNKEL (reference sequence). The CDR3 is CASSQEGKGGPEQFF. The CDR3 DNA reads TGTGCCAGCAGCCAAGAAGGGAAAGGCGGACCTGAGCAGTTCTTC.

The chain uses TRBV10-3 and TRBJ2-3, with 7 bases matching TRBD1. CDR3 length: 12 amino acids. Germline V gene data show CDR1 as ENHRY and CDR2 as SYGVKD. Losses at the gene ends were 8 bases for V and 8 bases for J; bases not matched to a gene: 7. The CDR3 DNA reads as TGTGCCATCGGCCAGGGGGAAGGTACGCAGTATTTT. Residues: CAIGQGEGTQYF.

The chain employs TRBV6-6 and TRBJ2-5; 10 bases are a match to TRBD2. The CDR3 has 15 residues. V gave up 7 bases and J gave up 5 bases; unmatched junction bases: 10. Germline lookup yields CDR1 MNHNY and CDR2 SVGAGI (reference sequence). CDR3 protein: CASKHGTSVGETQYF. As DNA, the CDR3 is TGTGCCAGCAAGCACGGGACTAGCGTGGGGGAGACCCAGTACTTC.

CDR3 in DNA: TGTGCCAGCAGTGAAGGGATCCGGCCCCAGCATTTT. The encoded protein is CASSEGIRPQHF. V and J are TRBV2 and TRBJ1-5; D not certain. The CDR3 has 12 residues. Trimming stripped 1 base from V and 9 bases from J, with 7 bases between. Germline V CDR1 and CDR2: SNHLY, FYNNEI.

The V and J genes are TRBV27 and TRBJ2-1, with D possibly TRBD2 on 5 matching bases. The germline V gene has CDR1 MNHEY and CDR2 SMNVEV (reference sequence). The CDR3 extends over 13 amino acids. V gave up 3 bases and J gave up 9 bases, with 12 bases separating them. CDR3 region: CASSFQLVGEQFF. The CDR3 DNA reads TGTGCCAGCAGTTTCCAACTAGTTGGTGAGCAGTTCTTC.

The chain employs TRBV4-3 and TRBJ2-3; D gene unclear. The CDR3 length is 15 residues. Germline V gene lookup returns CDR1 LGHNA and CDR2 YSLEER. Trimming left V 0 bases short and J 5 bases short, with 12 bases between. The CDR3 DNA sequence: TGCGCCAGCAGCCAAGAGCGACTCGCGAGAGATACGCAGTATTTT. It encodes CASSQERLARDTQYF.

In this sample, this clonotype turned up many times. The genes are TRBV5-1 and TRBJ2-3, with 10 bases fitting TRBD1. V was pared by 5 bases and J by 7 bases, with 10 bases of the junction left unmatched. Per germline, CDR1 SGHRS and CDR2 YFSETQ. The CDR3 sequence is 15 residues long. For the CDR3, the DNA is TGCGCCAGCAGTTCTTGGGACAGGGGAGCGAATACGCAGTATTTT. It encodes CASSSWDRGANTQYF.

In this sample, this clonotype turned up a few times. The chain combines TRBV20-1 with TRBJ2-3, with 7 bases identical to TRBD2. J was trimmed by 5 bases and V by 2 bases; bases with no gene match: 10. The germline V gene encodes CDR1 DFQATT and CDR2 SNEGSKA (reference sequence). This CDR3 is 15 amino acids long. CDR3 nucleotide sequence: TGCAGTGCTAGAAGACCGGGACTACCGAGAGATACGCAGTATTTT. Translating it yields CSARRPGLPRDTQYF.

This clonotype was observed a single time. At one end the junction does not follow the germline gene, possibly because of a read error. V gene TRBV15 combines with J gene TRBJ2-6; a weak D match, TRBD2 (5 bases). Per germline, CDR1 LNHNV and CDR2 YYDKDF (reference sequence). This CDR3 contains 19 residues. DNA for the CDR3: TGTGCCACCGGCAGTCTAGCAGCAGGTCCCTGGTTAGGGGCCAACGTCCTGACTTTC. This translates into CATGSLAAGPWLGANVLTF.

The chain employs TRBV3-1 and TRBJ1-1; unclear D gene. V was cut by 3 bases and J by 1 base, with 9 bases left in between. Germline values: CDR1 LGHDT, CDR2 YNNKEL (reference sequence). The CDR3 extends over 14 amino acids. CDR3 nucleotides: TGTGCCAGCAGCCAGAGTTCCAGGAACACTGAAGCTTTCTTT. It yields the protein CASSQSSRNTEAFF.

J is TRBJ2-7 and V is TRBV6-5; tentative D call: TRBD2 (6 bases). Germline V lookup: CDR1 MNHEY, CDR2 SVGAGI. The CDR3 totals 14 residues. The ends were cut back, 4 bases at V and 6 bases at J, with 16 bases in the middle. The CDR3 region is CASSSPHRGIEQYF. The CDR3 DNA follows: TGTGCCAGCAGTTCCCCCCATCGGGGGATCGAGCAGTACTTC.

This clonotype came up a few times. The CDR3 region is CSAPRDRGLHEQFF. CDR3 coding DNA: TGCAGTGCTCCCCGGGACAGGGGATTGCATGAGCAGTTCTTC. The V call is TRBV20-1, the J call TRBJ2-1; 10 bases are shared with TRBD1. Losses at the gene ends were 5 bases for V and 8 bases for J; bases not matched to a gene: 9. The CDR3 extends over 14 amino acids. CDR1 DFQATT and CDR2 SNEGSKA come from the germline V gene (reference sequence).

The chain recombines TRBV6-2 or TRBV6-3 with TRBJ2-1; 11 bases fit TRBD2. The V gene's germline CDR1 is MNHEY and CDR2 SVGEGT. The CDR3 spans 17 residues. V dropped 4 bases and J dropped 5; count of bases not matched to a gene: 10. In DNA form, the CDR3 reads TGTGCCAGCAGTTGGAGTCTAGCGGGAGGTACGAACAATGAGCAGTTCTTC. The encoded protein is CASSWSLAGGTNNEQFF.

This clonotype showed up just a few times. The chain is built from TRBV7-2 and TRBJ2-1, with 9 bases identical to TRBD2. J lost 5 bases, V lost 7 bases, and 6 bases had no gene match. The V gene's germline CDR1 is SGHTA and CDR2 FQGNSA. This CDR3 spans 14 amino acids. CDR3 nucleotide sequence: TGTGCCAGCACCCCGACTAGCGGTGACAATGAGCAGTTCTTC. It translates to CASTPTSGDNEQFF.

This clonotype was seen just once. This may be a read error, as it is one base from a much larger clone. V and J are TRBV4-2 and TRBJ2-1; 7 bases are shared with TRBD2. This CDR3 has 14 residues. With 1 base clipped from V and 8 bases from J, the junction kept 5 bases outside the gene matches. Germline CDR1 is LGHNA and CDR2 is YNFKEQ. For the CDR3, the DNA is TGTGCCAGCAGCCAAGGTAGCCTAGCGGATGAGCAGTTCTTC. Its translation: CASSQGSLADEQFF.

This clonotype was seen only a few times. The chain joins TRBV28 to TRBJ2-1; 7 nucleotides agree with TRBD1. The junction had 12 bases not matched to a gene; V was cut back by 6 bases and J by 7 bases. This CDR3 region has 15 residues. The germline gives CDR1 MDHEN, CDR2 SYDVKM. This CDR3 is CASSPPGGYGNEQFF. In DNA, the CDR3 is TGTGCCAGCAGCCCGCCAGGGGGATATGGGAATGAGCAGTTCTTC.

About this clonotype itself: This clone may be a read error of a much larger clone one base away. This chain uses TRBV29-1 with TRBJ1-1; possible D gene TRBD1, 5 bases. Trimming left V 7 bases short and J 7 bases short, with 13 bases between. Germline CDR1 reads SQVTM; CDR2 reads ANQGSEA. CDR3 size: 11 residues. The CDR3 spells CSAHRWDEAFF. CDR3 coding DNA: TGCAGCGCCCACAGGTGGGATGAAGCTTTCTTT.

This chain joins TRBV7-3 and TRBJ1-1, with D maybe TRBD1 (6 bases). Germline V gene data show CDR1 as SGHTA and CDR2 as FQGTGA. This CDR3 has 15 residues. V lost 0 bases and J lost 6, with 14 bases in between. In DNA form, the CDR3 reads TGTGCCAGCAGCTTAACGGCCGATGACAGGTCTGAAGCTTTCTTT. Its translation is CASSLTADDRSEAFF.

J is TRBJ1-2 and V is TRBV3-1, with TRBD1 as a possible D gene (5 bases). Trimming removed 7 bases at V and 7 bases at J, with 19 bases between. The CDR3 sequence is 14 residues long. Germline V CDR1 and CDR2: LGHDT, YNNKEL (reference sequence). For the CDR3, the DNA is TGTGCCAGCAAGCTGACCGACAGATTGGGTGGCTACACCTTC. Its protein product is CASKLTDRLGGYTF.